A single sample is the source of the 26 T cell receptor beta chains below, sequenced in a study of pediatric ulcerative colitis (dated 2019 in TCRdb). During colonoscopy, one to two rectal pinch biopsies were obtained for research purposes. Library creation used the immunoSEQ multiplex PCR assay. TCRdb holds this immuneACCESS table with in-frame rearrangements only. Some clones are missing; in checked studies, unresolved V genes explain under half, and the rest has no known cause. The sample yields some 25,000 clones; roughly 70% were counted once. The ten largest account for about 7.8% of the sample. The sample taken for sequencing was gut tissue. The source of these receptors is a boy between 10 and 17 years old with severe ulcerative colitis.

The chain combines TRBV18 with TRBJ2-7, with a weak D call TRBD1 (6 bases). The CDR3 sequence is 18 residues long. V was clipped by 1 base and J by 1 base, with 20 bases between them. Germline V gene sequence: CDR1 KGHSH, CDR2 LQKENI. Here the CDR3 DNA reads TGTGCCAGCTCACCACAGGCGTCTGGGCAGGGGAATTCCTACGAGCAGTACTTC. This encodes CASSPQASGQGNSYEQYF.

This clone was detected a few times. The chain has TRBV4-2 and TRBJ1-1; no clear D. This CDR3 comprises 11 residues. Between the trimmed V and J ends, which lost 3 bases and 2 bases, there was a span of 1 base. Per the germline V gene, CDR1 is LGHNA and CDR2 is YNFKEQ. The CDR3 is CASSHNTEAFF. For the CDR3, the DNA is TGTGCCAGCAGCCACAACACTGAAGCTTTCTTT.

The chain is built from TRBV7-9 and TRBJ1-1; D unresolved. CDR1 is SEHNR, CDR2 FQNEAQ, per germline (reference sequence). The CDR3 extends over 13 amino acids. V was clipped by 3 bases and J by 1 base, with 6 bases between them. The CDR3 nucleotides read TGTGCCAGCAGCTTCGACGAGAACACTGAAGCTTTCTTT. Protein product: CASSFDENTEAFF.

V and J are TRBV11-2 and TRBJ2-4; the match to TRBD1 covers 7 bases. CDR1 is SGHAT, CDR2 FQNNGV, per germline. This CDR3 is built from 13 residues. V dropped 7 bases and J dropped 7; count of bases not matched to a gene: 7. The CDR3 region has the DNA TGTGCCAGCACGGCTGGACAGGACAACATTCAGTACTTC. Its protein product is CASTAGQDNIQYF.

The CDR3 DNA reads as TGTGCCAGCAGTTCTAGCCTTGACACCGGGGAGCTGTTTTTT. Encoded protein: CASSSSLDTGELFF. The chain is built from TRBV6-5 and TRBJ2-2; D is perhaps TRBD2 (5 bases). The V gene's germline CDR1 is MNHEY and CDR2 SVGAGI. The CDR3 consists of 14 residues. V lost 4 bases to trimming and J lost 3 bases, with 9 bases between them.

V and J are TRBV14 and TRBJ2-1, with TRBD2 matching 8 bases. The CDR3 runs 14 residues. Trimming took 5 bases from V and 10 from J; bases not matched to a gene: 10. CDR1 and CDR2 from the germline V gene are SGHDN and FVKESK. CDR3 DNA sequence: TGTGCCAGCAGCTCCGGGACTAGTAAGGGCGAGCAGTTCTTC. It codes for CASSSGTSKGEQFF.

This clone was found a few times. The chain has TRBV27 and TRBJ1-4; D is uncertain. The CDR3 spans 14 residues. Germline values: CDR1 MNHEY, CDR2 SMNVEV (reference sequence). Trimming took off 3 bases at V and 4 bases at J, with 9 bases between the two ends. This CDR3 is CASSLGTLNEKLFF. CDR3 DNA sequence: TGTGCCAGCAGTTTGGGTACCCTTAATGAAAAACTGTTTTTT.

The V and J genes are TRBV28 and TRBJ2-4; D possibly uses TRBD1 or TRBD2 (5 bases each). The CDR3 contains 12 residues. The germline V gene has CDR1 MDHEN and CDR2 SYDVKM. V lost 8 bases, J lost 8 bases, and 13 bases lay in between. Here the CDR3 reads CASGDGRDIQYF. In DNA, the CDR3 is TGTGCCAGCGGGGACGGGCGGGACATTCAGTACTTC.

This rearrangement joins TRBV7-9 to TRBJ2-2, with 7 bases matching TRBD1. Germline CDR1 SEHNR, CDR2 FQNEAQ (reference sequence). V lost 1 base and J lost 4; bases outside the gene matches: 6. The CDR3 covers 16 residues. The CDR3 DNA sequence: TGTGCCAGCAGCTTAGGGGTGACAGGGCCCACCGGGGAGCTGTTTTTT. This gives the protein CASSLGVTGPTGELFF.

This clone occurred once. V usage is TRBV20-1 and J usage is TRBJ1-1; unclear D gene. V gave up 4 bases and J gave up 7 bases, with 7 bases separating them. Per germline, CDR1 DFQATT and CDR2 SNEGSKA (reference sequence). The CDR3 is 10 amino acids. This CDR3 is CSAKLGEAFF. The CDR3 DNA reads TGCAGTGCTAAGTTGGGTGAAGCTTTCTTT.

The V call is TRBV10-3, the J call TRBJ2-5; 7 nucleotides align to TRBD1. With the DNA end fitting TRBJ2-7 better, the J assignment may be wrong. Germline-derived CDR1 and CDR2 are ENHRY and SYGVKD. The CDR3 runs 16 residues. The CDR3 spells CAISQEQGNWAYEQYF. The CDR3 region has the DNA TGTGCCATCAGCCAGGAACAGGGGAATTGGGCCTACGAGCAGTACTTC.

This clone has just one count. This chain connects TRBV2 to TRBJ1-3; TRBD1 might be the D (6 bases). V lost 1 base, J lost 4 bases, and 20 bases lay in between. CDR3 size: 18 residues. The germline gives CDR1 SNHLY, CDR2 FYNNEI. The CDR3 coding sequence is TGTGCCAGCAGTGAAGTCCTTCTTCGGGGGGCGCGAGGAAACACCATATATTTT. Protein: CASSEVLLRGARGNTIYF.

The chain couples TRBV28 to TRBJ2-7; 9 bases line up with TRBD1. The germline gives CDR1 MDHEN, CDR2 SYDVKM. J gave up 3 bases and V 7 bases, and 7 bases lay outside the gene matches. The CDR3 length is 14 residues. Here the CDR3 reads CASTEGGQGYEQYF. The CDR3 region has the DNA TGTGCCAGCACTGAAGGGGGACAGGGCTACGAGCAGTACTTC.

The chain employs TRBV5-4 and TRBJ2-7; 9 nucleotides agree with TRBD2. This CDR3 has 17 amino acids. Germline V CDR1 and CDR2: SGHNT, YYREEE (reference sequence). Trimming removed 0 bases from V and 5 bases from J; junction bases left unmatched: 12. The CDR3: CASSLVRPAGGQNEQYF. DNA of the CDR3: TGTGCCAGCAGCTTGGTTCGTCCGGCGGGAGGGCAAAACGAGCAGTACTTC.

The chain employs TRBV29-1 and TRBJ2-7, with TRBD1 matching over 7 bases. The J segment lost 4 bases and the V segment lost 4 bases, leaving 4 bases of the junction unmatched. CDR1 and CDR2 (germline): SQVTM, ANQGSEA. This CDR3 comprises 12 residues. The chain's CDR3 is CSVGAGGYEQYF. The CDR3 bases are TGCAGCGTTGGGGCAGGGGGATACGAGCAGTACTTC.

This clone rates as medium-sized. This rearrangement joins TRBV6-1 to TRBJ2-7, with D tentatively TRBD2 (5 bases). Germline CDR1 and CDR2: MNHNS and SASEGT. The V and J ends lost 1 base and 2 bases respectively, with 12 bases between them. The CDR3 is made up of 15 amino acids. In nucleotides, the CDR3 is TGTGCCAGCAGTGAAGTCGCAGCGGAGGCCTACGAGCAGTACTTC. It codes for CASSEVAAEAYEQYF.

The chain joins TRBV18 to TRBJ1-1, with a tentative D call TRBD1 (5 bases). CDR1 and CDR2 from the germline V gene are KGHSH and LQKENI. With 0 bases removed from V and 0 bases from J, the gap between germline ends came to 8 bases. The CDR3 is made up of 15 amino acids. The CDR3: CASSPPVRVNTEAFF. The CDR3 nucleotides are TGTGCCAGCTCACCACCGGTCAGGGTGAACACTGAAGCTTTCTTT.

This clone was detected once. This sequence joins TRBV15 and TRBJ1-2; D ambiguous. The CDR3 contains 15 residues. Germline V gives CDR1 LNHNV, CDR2 YYDKDF (reference sequence). Trimming took 5 bases from V and 4 from J, leaving 17 bases between them. The CDR3 DNA is TGTGCCACCAGCGCCGGGAGGGCGCAGTCCTATGGCTACACCTTC. It is translated as CATSAGRAQSYGYTF.

This clone has only a few counts. The rearrangement joins TRBV2 to TRBJ1-2; TRBD1 aligns across 7 bases. The CDR3 contains 13 residues. The V and J ends lost 8 bases and 8 bases, in that order; junction bases with no gene match: 11. The germline gives CDR1 SNHLY, CDR2 FYNNEI. As DNA, the CDR3 is TGTGCCAGCTCTCAGGGGGAGGGCTTGGGCTACACCTTC. It specifies CASSQGEGLGYTF.

This clone appeared a few times. The chain links TRBV13 to TRBJ1-4; no clear D gene. Germline loops: CDR1 PRHDT, CDR2 FYEKMQ (reference sequence). The length of the CDR3 is 14 residues. V shed 4 bases and J shed 2 bases, with 8 bases lying between them. CDR3 amino acids: CASSWKGTNEKLFF. Written as DNA, the CDR3 is TGTGCCAGCAGCTGGAAGGGTACTAATGAAAAACTGTTTTTT. The full variable domain, its missing parts supplied by reference TRBV13 and TRBJ1-4, is AAGVIQSPRHLIKEKRETATLKCYPIPRHDTVYWYQQGPGQDPQFLISFYEKMQSDKGSIPDRFSAQQFSDYHSELNMSSLELGDSALYFCASSWKGTNEKLFFGSGTQLSVL.

V gene TRBV5-1 combines with J gene TRBJ2-7, with 7 bases matching TRBD1. V lost 2 bases and J lost 4; bases outside the gene matches: 12. This CDR3 spans 16 amino acids. Germline V gives CDR1 SGHRS, CDR2 YFSETQ. CDR3 in amino acids: CASSLAGQASIYEQYF. The CDR3 bases are TGCGCCAGCAGCTTAGCTGGACAGGCCTCCATTTACGAGCAGTACTTC.

The chain carries TRBV7-2 and TRBJ1-4; 10 bases align to TRBD1. In germline, CDR1 is SGHTA, CDR2 FQGNSA. CDR3 size: 15 residues. Losses at the gene ends were 5 bases for V and 7 bases for J; bases not matched to a gene: 7. The CDR3 nucleotides are TGTGCCAGCAGCCTATCGACAGGGGGCAGTGAAAAACTGTTTTTT. Amino acids: CASSLSTGGSEKLFF.

This sequence joins TRBV16 and TRBJ1-5; D may be TRBD1 (6 bases). Germline CDR1 is KGHSY and CDR2 is FQNENV. The V end lost 0 bases, the J end lost 6 bases, and 12 bases lay between the germline ends. The CDR3 is 15 residues long. The CDR3 region is CASSQSRGAGQPQHF. The CDR3 bases are TGTGCCAGCAGCCAATCGCGGGGGGCCGGTCAGCCCCAGCATTTT.

The chain uses TRBV21-1 and TRBJ2-7; TRBD2, the table's D call, lacks a check against the DNA. TRBV21-1 is termed a pseudogene. This CDR3 is built from 14 residues. In DNA, the CDR3 is TGTGCCAGCAGCAAAGGCGAAGCCATTTACGAGCAGTACTTC. It specifies CASSKGEAIYEQYF.

This clone appeared a few times. The chain couples TRBV30 to TRBJ1-1; D is undetermined. Germline V CDR1 and CDR2: GTSNPN, SVGIG (reference sequence). The CDR3 spans 13 residues. V dropped 0 bases and J dropped 4 bases, with 9 bases sitting between them. The CDR3 DNA reads TGTGCCTGGAGTGTCGGGGTTGCCACTGAAGCTTTCTTT. It is translated as CAWSVGVATEAFF.

V usage is TRBV5-4 and J usage is TRBJ2-5, with TRBD1 matching over 10 bases. CDR1 is SGHNT and CDR2 is YYREEE in the germline V gene (reference sequence). Unmatched junction bases numbered 3, after V lost 4 bases and J lost 3 bases. This CDR3 contains 14 residues. Here the CDR3 DNA reads TGTGCCAGCAGCGCGACAGGGGGCGAAGAGACCCAGTACTTC. Translation gives CASSATGGEETQYF.